These 28 T cell receptor beta chains were sequenced from one sample in a study of T cells in localized non-small cell lung cancer. TCRdb keeps only in-frame clones here, not all; method: immunoSEQ multiplex PCR. The sample has around 140,000 clones, 89% seen once; the top ten hold approximately 1.5%. The specimen was peripheral blood, collected before any cancer treatment. Receptor source: a female donor older than 55 with stage I lung adenocarcinoma.

The V call is TRBV14, the J call TRBJ2-5, with D tentatively TRBD1 (5 bases). The CDR3 length is 16 residues. The V gene's germline CDR1 is SGHDN and CDR2 FVKESK. The V end lost 0 bases, the J end lost 2 bases, and 13 bases lay between the germline ends. CDR3 DNA: TGTGCCAGCAGCCAAGAATTGGCGACAGCTCAAGAGACCCAGTACTTC. This sequence encodes CASSQELATAQETQYF.

The chain uses TRBV5-3 and TRBJ1-1, with D perhaps TRBD1 (5 bases). TRBV5-3 falls under the ORF class, with uncertain function. The V end lost 4 bases, the J end lost 0 bases, and 22 bases lay between the germline ends. The CDR3 has 18 amino acids. Here the CDR3 reads CARSQATGTPRVNTEAFF. In DNA, the CDR3 is TGTGCCAGAAGCCAGGCAACCGGGACCCCGAGGGTGAACACTGAAGCTTTCTTT.

J is TRBJ2-3 and V is TRBV13; D is unclear. Germline-derived CDR1 and CDR2 are PRHDT and FYEKMQ (reference sequence). CDR3 length equals 14 residues. V lost 5 bases and J lost 1, with 10 bases in between. The CDR3: CASSPVSGTDTQYF. CDR3 sequence (DNA): TGTGCCAGCAGCCCAGTGTCGGGCACAGATACGCAGTATTTT.

The rearrangement links TRBV7-6 to TRBJ2-5; no firm D call. The V end lost 5 bases, the J end lost 4 bases, and 14 bases lay between the germline ends. Germline loops: CDR1 SGHVS, CDR2 FNYEAQ. CDR3 size: 14 residues. The chain's CDR3 is CASSVRVGGETQYF. The CDR3 bases are TGTGCCAGCAGCGTCCGGGTGGGTGGAGAGACCCAGTACTTC.

This clone has only one observation. The chain has TRBV6-5 and TRBJ2-1; 8 bases agree with TRBD2. This CDR3 is built from 13 residues. V lost 2 bases and J lost 9; bases outside the gene matches: 3. From germline, CDR1 is MNHEY and CDR2 SVGAGI. The CDR3 loop reads CASSYQRELEQFF. The CDR3, as DNA: TGTGCCAGCAGTTACCAGCGGGAGCTTGAGCAGTTCTTC.

The CDR3: CASSKPGGTDTQYF. The CDR3 nucleotides are TGTGCCAGCAGTAAACCCGGAGGCACAGATACGCAGTATTTT. The chain employs TRBV28 and TRBJ2-3; no clear D gene. The CDR3 has 14 amino acids. Germline CDR1 reads MDHEN; CDR2 reads SYDVKM. Trimming shortened V by 5 bases and J by 1 base, and 10 bases separated the two germline ends.

This clone showed up just once. The chain is built from TRBV6-5 and TRBJ2-7; tentative D call: TRBD2 (6 bases). Germline V gene lookup returns CDR1 MNHEY and CDR2 SVGAGI. This CDR3 is 14 amino acids long. Trimming took 7 bases from V and 6 from J, leaving 19 bases between them. The CDR3 region is CASTNTATAGEQYF. Here the CDR3 DNA reads TGTGCCAGCACCAACACGGCGACAGCGGGCGAGCAGTACTTC.

The chain links TRBV4-2 to TRBJ2-3; 7 bases map to TRBD2. CDR1 and CDR2 from the germline V gene are LGHNA and YNFKEQ. Trimming removed 0 bases from V and 0 bases from J; junction bases left unmatched: 6. The CDR3 is made up of 17 amino acids. The CDR3 bases are TGTGCCAGCAGCCAAGATCAGGTTAGCGGGAGCACAGATACGCAGTATTTT. Protein: CASSQDQVSGSTDTQYF.

The chain has TRBV11-1 and TRBJ2-6, with D possibly being TRBD1 or TRBD2 (6 bases each). The V gene lost 1 base and the J gene lost 0 bases, with 13 bases spanning the gap. Germline lookup yields CDR1 SGHAT and CDR2 FQDESV (reference sequence). This CDR3 is built from 18 residues. CDR3 residues: CASSLDWRGASGANVLTF. CDR3 in DNA: TGTGCCAGCAGCTTAGATTGGAGGGGGGCCTCTGGGGCCAACGTCCTGACTTTC.

With regard to this clone: One end of the junction is discordant with germline, which a read error may explain. V is TRBV19 and J is TRBJ2-1; 9 bases agree with TRBD2. This CDR3 spans 14 amino acids. Germline CDR1 is LNHDA and CDR2 is SQIVND (reference sequence). CDR3 protein: CASNIAGESNEQFF. The CDR3 nucleotides read TGTGCCAGTAATATAGCGGGGGAGTCCAATGAGCAGTTCTTC.

The chain carries TRBV5-6 and TRBJ2-5; 8 bases match TRBD2. With V trimmed by 2 bases and J by 2 bases, 5 bases remained unmatched. Per germline, CDR1 SGHDT and CDR2 YYEEEE. The CDR3 loop spans 15 amino acids. CDR3 residues: CASSFLAGIQETQYF. CDR3 bases: TGTGCCAGCAGCTTTTTAGCGGGGATACAAGAGACCCAGTACTTC.

J is TRBJ1-5 and V is TRBV18; D may be TRBD1 (5 bases). In germline, CDR1 is KGHSH, CDR2 LQKENI. The CDR3 is 15 residues long. With 4 bases removed from V and 4 bases from J, the gap between germline ends came to 14 bases. CDR3 in DNA: TGTGCCAGCTCACTGGGACCTTGGGGAAATCAGCCCCAGCATTTT. Translating gives CASSLGPWGNQPQHF.

The J gene is TRBJ2-5, the V gene TRBV30; D may be TRBD1 (6 bases). Germline loops: CDR1 GTSNPN, CDR2 SVGIG (reference sequence). There are 13 residues in the CDR3. V was shortened by 0 bases and J by 9 bases, with 14 bases between the two germline ends. The CDR3 spells CAWSVGTLGAQYF. In DNA, the CDR3 is TGTGCCTGGAGTGTAGGGACACTTGGCGCCCAGTACTTC. Based on the CDR3 plus reference TRBV30 and TRBJ2-5, the full variable domain is SQTIHQWPATLVQPVGSPLSLECTVEGTSNPNLYWYRQAAGRGLQLLFYSVGIGQISSEVPQNLSASRPQDRQFILSSKKLLLSDSGFYLCAWSVGTLGAQYFGPGTRLLVL.

This clone was recorded a few times. This chain links TRBV6-5 with TRBJ1-5, with D uncertain. V was trimmed by 7 bases and J by 4 bases, leaving 11 bases between them. The CDR3 extends over 13 amino acids. Germline V gene lookup returns CDR1 MNHEY and CDR2 SVGAGI. The CDR3 protein is CASIQRANQPQHF. The CDR3 coding sequence is TGTGCCAGCATCCAGCGGGCTAATCAGCCCCAGCATTTT.

This chain links TRBV7-8 with TRBJ2-3, with 8 bases aligning to TRBD1. The junction had 12 bases not matched to a gene; V was cut back by 5 bases and J by 5 bases. Germline V CDR1 and CDR2: SGHVS, FQNEAQ. This CDR3 comprises 16 residues. CDR3 loop: CASSLWAGGLIDTQYF. In DNA form, the CDR3 reads TGTGCCAGCAGCCTGTGGGCAGGGGGCTTAATAGATACGCAGTATTTT.

The rearrangement joins TRBV5-1 to TRBJ2-7; TRBD1 matches 7 bases. The CDR3 extends over 16 amino acids. V lost 1 base and J lost 0; bases outside the gene matches: 7. Germline CDR1 SGHRS, CDR2 YFSETQ. The CDR3 nucleotides are TGCGCCAGCAGCTTGACAATTGACAGGGCCTCCTACGAGCAGTACTTC. It translates to CASSLTIDRASYEQYF.

This chain joins TRBV28 and TRBJ2-1; 9 bases map to TRBD2. Germline-derived CDR1 and CDR2 are MDHEN and SYDVKM. The CDR3 contains 15 residues. Trimming removed 3 bases from V and 4 bases from J; junction bases left unmatched: 4. CDR3 nucleotides: TGTGCCAGCAGTTTCGGGCTAGCGGGGTACAATGAGCAGTTCTTC. It specifies CASSFGLAGYNEQFF.

This sequence joins TRBV4-1 and TRBJ2-2, with D possibly matching TRBD2 (5 bases). CDR3 length equals 16 residues. Trimming left V 7 bases short and J 3 bases short, with 18 bases between. The V gene's germline CDR1 is MGHRA and CDR2 YSYEKL. CDR3 loop: CASTPTGWYDTGELFF. The CDR3, as DNA: TGCGCCAGCACCCCCACGGGGTGGTATGACACCGGGGAGCTGTTTTTT.

The chain recombines TRBV5-8 with TRBJ2-1; 8 bases are a match to TRBD2. Germline CDR1 is SGHTS and CDR2 is YDEGEE. The length of the CDR3 is 14 residues. Losses at the gene ends were 3 bases for V and 10 bases for J; bases not matched to a gene: 9. The CDR3 here is CASSSPGLVREQFF. CDR3 nucleotides: TGTGCCAGCAGCTCTCCGGGACTAGTAAGGGAGCAGTTCTTC.

This rearrangement joins TRBV28 to TRBJ2-6; D not resolved. Trimming pared 5 bases from V and 0 bases from J, leaving 17 bases between. This CDR3 region has 18 residues. Germline assignment: CDR1 MDHEN and CDR2 SYDVKM. In DNA, the CDR3 is TGTGCCAGCAGTGGAACTGGGGAAGCTTTCTCTGGGGCCAACGTCCTGACTTTC. This gives the protein CASSGTGEAFSGANVLTF.

The rearrangement links TRBV30 to TRBJ1-3; no clear D. V lost 2 bases, J lost 8 bases, and 13 bases lay in between. The CDR3 sequence is 13 residues long. The germline gives CDR1 GTSNPN, CDR2 SVGIG (reference sequence). In DNA form, the CDR3 reads TGTGCCTGGAGTAAGTCGGGTGTCCACACCATATATTTT. This translates into CAWSKSGVHTIYF.

The chain combines TRBV18 with TRBJ1-2; a weak D match, TRBD1 (5 bases). The germline V gene encodes CDR1 KGHSH and CDR2 LQKENI. This CDR3 region has 13 residues. The V gene lost 2 bases and the J gene lost 8 bases, with 12 bases spanning the gap. The CDR3 coding sequence is TGTGCCAGCTCACCAAACGGCGAGGGGGGCTACACCTTC. Translated: CASSPNGEGGYTF. Full variable domain (missing parts from reference TRBV18 and TRBJ1-2): NAGVMQNPRHLVRRRGQEARLRCSPMKGHSHVYWYRQLPEEGLKFMVYLQKENIIDESGMPKERFSAEFPKEGPSILRIQQVVRGDSAAYFCASSPNGEGGYTFGSGTRLTVV.

V is TRBV30 and J is TRBJ2-5; TRBD1 matches at 7 bases. Germline CDR1 GTSNPN, CDR2 SVGIG (reference sequence). This CDR3 has 13 amino acids. The V segment lost 5 bases and the J segment 5 bases; nucleotides outside the gene matches: 8. CDR3: CAWVQGPGETQYF. The CDR3 DNA follows: TGTGCCTGGGTACAGGGGCCTGGGGAGACCCAGTACTTC.

The CDR3 DNA reads as TGCGCCAGCAGCCACTTAGCGTCTAGCACAGATACGCAGTATTTT. Protein sequence: CASSHLASSTDTQYF. The chain is built from TRBV4-1 and TRBJ2-3, with D possibly being TRBD2 (5 bases). The germline CDR1 and CDR2 sequences are MGHRA and YSYEKL. Trimming took off 3 bases at V and 0 bases at J, with 10 bases between the two ends. CDR3 length: 15 residues.

CDR3 in amino acids: CASNLGGRSYNEQFF. CDR3 nucleotide sequence: TGTGCCAGCAACCTGGGGGGGCGTAGCTACAATGAGCAGTTCTTC. The chain recombines TRBV6-1 with TRBJ2-1; tentatively, D is TRBD2 (7 bases). The CDR3 loop spans 15 amino acids. V was trimmed by 7 bases and J by 3 bases, leaving 16 bases between them. Germline-derived CDR1 and CDR2 are MNHNS and SASEGT.

The CDR3 region has the DNA TGTGCCAGTATGGAGTTGGGCTACACAGATACGCAGTATTTT. Protein product: CASMELGYTDTQYF. V gene TRBV19 combines with J gene TRBJ2-3, with D hard to call. Trimming took 7 bases from V and 2 from J, leaving 13 bases between them. Germline V gives CDR1 LNHDA, CDR2 SQIVND (reference sequence). CDR3 length equals 14 residues.

The chain recombines TRBV7-3 with TRBJ2-1; the D gene is possibly TRBD1 (6 bases). Germline assignment: CDR1 SGHTA and CDR2 FQGTGA. The CDR3 length is 14 residues. Trimming pared 5 bases from V and 5 bases from J, leaving 13 bases between. In nucleotides, the CDR3 is TGTGCCAGCAGCCCACGGACAGTCAACAATGAGCAGTTCTTC. Residues: CASSPRTVNNEQFF.

This chain links TRBV6-5 with TRBJ2-1; 10 bases agree with TRBD1. The V gene's germline CDR1 is MNHEY and CDR2 SVGAGI. V shed 6 bases and J 2 bases; nucleotides not matched to a gene: 4. The CDR3 totals 15 residues. This chain's CDR3 is CASRSGTGAYNEQFF. CDR3 nucleotides: TGTGCCAGCAGATCCGGGACAGGGGCCTACAATGAGCAGTTCTTC.